The following is a T cell receptor beta chain sequence with its context. No antigen is known for it. No base quality information exists; no much larger clone differs at one position. This sample was included in a study of blood T cell repertoires in COVID-19 (dated by TCRdb to about 2020). Some background on the complete study: Collaborator samples came from the United States, Italy and Spain and covered acute and convalescent phases of COVID-19. The material from the prospective study consisted of cDNA or gDNA derived from T cells, B-cell-depleted T cells, or PBMCs. The dataset comprised deeply sampled blood TCRbeta repertoires from subjects exposed to, actively infected with, or recovered from COVID-19. The repertoires were released in a freely available public database intended as a resource for research on the immune response to SARS-CoV-2. Samples came from the ongoing ImmuneRACE study (first 160 participants) plus 1,254 subjects from 6 global collaborators. Nearly every sample came with metadata listing a de-identified subject ID, COVID-19 status, age in years and sex. HLA class I and class II types, where available, came from metadata supplied by the sample provider rather than from assay-based typing. Study-level results and caveats: Clinical and demographic metadata were provided uncurated, with the amount varying by source and participant.

In the prospective study, participants were 18 to 89 years old, resided in fewer than 25 geographic areas of the United States, and were enrolled through a virtual design. To assign participants to cohorts, the prospective study relied on clinical history that participants themselves reported in a screening survey and a study questionnaire. For ImmuneRACE Cohort 3, a participant was defined as recovered based on two consecutive negative NP/OP PCR tests, clearance by a healthcare professional, or resolution of symptoms. In the prospective study, whole blood, serum and a nasopharyngeal or oropharyngeal swab were collected from each participant by mobile phlebotomists. Prospective study participants could optionally give additional blood draws and questionnaires over an approximately 2-month period. Blood samples from the prospective study were shipped frozen or at room temperature prior to DNA extraction.

From the cysteine up to the phenylalanine, the CDR3 has a length of 16 residues. This entry keeps only the CDR3 DNA: 48 bases, framed from base 1. CDR1 and CDR2 are drawn from the germline V gene: LGHNA, YNFKEQ. Germline trimming amounts to 0 bases on V and 4 bases on J, with 3 as the count of junction bases outside the gene matches. TCRbeta CDR3 regions were amplified from genomic DNA using the immunoSEQ Assay, a bias-controlled multiplex PCR. In the paper's pipeline: The number of nucleated cells in each sample was estimated from the amplification of reference gene primers within the assay. To quantify the absolute abundance of each unique TCRbeta CDR3 rearrangement, sequence reads were collapsed and filtered. Productive Simpson clonality was computed per sample as the square root of Simpson's diversity index over productive rearrangements. TCRdb re-hosts the immuneACCESS table, in-frame sequences only. Its copies lack some clones; in the studies checked, an unresolved V gene accounts for under half of them, and the cause for the rest is not known. The DNA gave D and trimming, while V, J and clone size come from that table. The sample table shows around 300,000 clones, and 86% are seen once. About 2.7% of the sample lies in the top ten.

The sequence was collected from a woman younger than 35 who had recovered from COVID-19. This chain is built from TRBV4-2 and TRBJ2-1; 10 central bases correspond to TRBD2. The sample taken for sequencing was PBMCs or T cells enriched from blood (not recorded which). The nucleotide sequence reads as follows: TGTGCCAGCAGCCAAGAAGGACTAGCGGCTTACAATGAGCAGTTCTTC. The translation is CASSQEGLAAYNEQFF.